This record looks at one T cell receptor beta chain sequence and its context. Documented time point: newly diagnosed, previously untreated cHL patient sample. V trimming: 0 bases; J trimming: 11 bases; junction bases outside the gene matches: 4. The CDR3 covers 13 residues. Germline V lookup: CDR1 ENHRY, CDR2 SYGVKD. Some clones are missing from TCRdb's copy, which holds only in-frame ones; the method was immunoSEQ multiplex PCR. This table has tens of thousands of clones, over 85% appearing once. This sample is part of a study of PD-1 blockade in classical Hodgkin lymphoma. This chain connects TRBV10-3 to TRBJ2-1; 7 bases line up with TRBD2. This TCR was recovered from a human donor with classical Hodgkin lymphoma. The specimen was peripheral blood mononuclear cells (PBMCs). The CDR3 DNA reads TGTGCCATCAGTGAGTCAGGGGAGGGACAGCAGTTCTTC. Its translation is CAISESGEGQQFF.